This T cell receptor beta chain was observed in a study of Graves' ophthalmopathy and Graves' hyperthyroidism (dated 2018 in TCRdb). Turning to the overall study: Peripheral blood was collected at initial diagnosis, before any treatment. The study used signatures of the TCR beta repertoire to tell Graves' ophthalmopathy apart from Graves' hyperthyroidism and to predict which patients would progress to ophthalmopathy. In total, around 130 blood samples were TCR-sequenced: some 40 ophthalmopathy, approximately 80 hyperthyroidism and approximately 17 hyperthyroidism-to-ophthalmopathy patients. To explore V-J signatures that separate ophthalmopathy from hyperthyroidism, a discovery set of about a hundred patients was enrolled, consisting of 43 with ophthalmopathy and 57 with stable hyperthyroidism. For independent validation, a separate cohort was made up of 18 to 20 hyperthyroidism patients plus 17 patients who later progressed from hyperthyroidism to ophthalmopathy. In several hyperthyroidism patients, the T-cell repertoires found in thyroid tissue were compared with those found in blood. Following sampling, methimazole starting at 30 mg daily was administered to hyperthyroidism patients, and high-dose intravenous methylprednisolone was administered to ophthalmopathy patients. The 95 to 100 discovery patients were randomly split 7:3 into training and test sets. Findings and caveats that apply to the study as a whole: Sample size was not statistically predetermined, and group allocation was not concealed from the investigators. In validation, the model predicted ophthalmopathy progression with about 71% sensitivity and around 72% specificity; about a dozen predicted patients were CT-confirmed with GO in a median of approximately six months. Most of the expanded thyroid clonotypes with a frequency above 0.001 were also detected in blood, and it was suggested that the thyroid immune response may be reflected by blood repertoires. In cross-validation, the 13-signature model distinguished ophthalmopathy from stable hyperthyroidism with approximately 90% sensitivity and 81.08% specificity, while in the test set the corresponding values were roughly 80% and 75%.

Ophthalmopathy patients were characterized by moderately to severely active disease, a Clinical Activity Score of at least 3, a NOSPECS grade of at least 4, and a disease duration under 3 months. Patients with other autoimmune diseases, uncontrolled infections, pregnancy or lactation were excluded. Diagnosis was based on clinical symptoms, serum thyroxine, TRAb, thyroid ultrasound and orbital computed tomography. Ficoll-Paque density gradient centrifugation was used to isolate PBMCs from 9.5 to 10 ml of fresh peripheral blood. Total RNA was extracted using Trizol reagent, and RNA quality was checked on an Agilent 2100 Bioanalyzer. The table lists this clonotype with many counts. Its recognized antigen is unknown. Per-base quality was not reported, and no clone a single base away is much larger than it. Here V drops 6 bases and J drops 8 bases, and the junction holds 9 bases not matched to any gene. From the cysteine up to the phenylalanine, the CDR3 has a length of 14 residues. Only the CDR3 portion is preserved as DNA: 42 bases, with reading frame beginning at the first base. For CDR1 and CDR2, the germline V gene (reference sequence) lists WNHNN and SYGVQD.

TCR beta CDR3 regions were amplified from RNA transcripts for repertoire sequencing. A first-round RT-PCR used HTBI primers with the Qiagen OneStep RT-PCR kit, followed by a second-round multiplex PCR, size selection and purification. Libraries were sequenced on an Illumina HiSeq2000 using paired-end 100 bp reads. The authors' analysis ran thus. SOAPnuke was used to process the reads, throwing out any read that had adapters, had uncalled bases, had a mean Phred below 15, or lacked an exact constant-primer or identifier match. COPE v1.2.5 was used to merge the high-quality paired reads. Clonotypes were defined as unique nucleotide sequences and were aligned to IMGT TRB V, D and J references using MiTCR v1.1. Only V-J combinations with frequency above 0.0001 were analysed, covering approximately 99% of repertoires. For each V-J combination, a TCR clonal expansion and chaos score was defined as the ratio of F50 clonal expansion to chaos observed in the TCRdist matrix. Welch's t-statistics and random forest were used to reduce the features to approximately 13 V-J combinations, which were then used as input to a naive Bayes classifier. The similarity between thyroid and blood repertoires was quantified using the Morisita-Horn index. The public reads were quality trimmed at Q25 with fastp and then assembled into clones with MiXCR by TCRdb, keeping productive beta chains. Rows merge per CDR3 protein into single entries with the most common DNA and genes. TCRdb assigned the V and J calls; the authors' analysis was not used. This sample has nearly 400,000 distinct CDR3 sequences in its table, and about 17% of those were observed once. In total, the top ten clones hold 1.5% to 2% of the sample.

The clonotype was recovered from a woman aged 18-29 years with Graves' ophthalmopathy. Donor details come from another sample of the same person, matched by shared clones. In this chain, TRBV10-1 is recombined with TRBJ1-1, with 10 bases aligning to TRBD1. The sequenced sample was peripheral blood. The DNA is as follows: TGCGCCAGCAGGACCGGGACAGGGGAGGGAGAAGCTTTCTTT. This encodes CASRTGTGEGEAFF.